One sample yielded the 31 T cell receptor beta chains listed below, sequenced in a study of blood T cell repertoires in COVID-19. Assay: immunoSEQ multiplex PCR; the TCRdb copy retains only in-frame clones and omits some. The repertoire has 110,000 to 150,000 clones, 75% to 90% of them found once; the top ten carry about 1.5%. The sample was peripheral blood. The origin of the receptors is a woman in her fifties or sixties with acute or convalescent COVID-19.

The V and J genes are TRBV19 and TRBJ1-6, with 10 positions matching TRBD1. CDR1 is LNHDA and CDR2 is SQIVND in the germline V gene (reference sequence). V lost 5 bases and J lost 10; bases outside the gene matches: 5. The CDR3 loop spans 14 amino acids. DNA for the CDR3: TGTGCCAGTAGTCGGACAGGGGGAGACTCACCCCTCCACTTT. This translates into CASSRTGGDSPLHF.

The CDR3 sequence is CASSVGGLDTDTQYF. The CDR3 bases are TGTGCCAGCAGCGTAGGGGGACTAGACACAGATACGCAGTATTTT. V gene TRBV9 combines with J gene TRBJ2-3; 8 nucleotides align to TRBD2. There are 15 residues in the CDR3. Germline CDR1 and CDR2: SGDLS and YYNGEE. Losses at the gene ends were 0 bases for V and 2 bases for J; bases not matched to a gene: 2. Full variable domain (missing parts from reference TRBV9 and TRBJ2-3): DSGVTQTPKHLITATGQRVTLRCSPRSGDLSVYWYQQSLDQGLQFLIQYYNGEERAKGNILERFSAQQFPDLHSELNLSSLELGDSALYFCASSVGGLDTDTQYFGPGTRLTVL.

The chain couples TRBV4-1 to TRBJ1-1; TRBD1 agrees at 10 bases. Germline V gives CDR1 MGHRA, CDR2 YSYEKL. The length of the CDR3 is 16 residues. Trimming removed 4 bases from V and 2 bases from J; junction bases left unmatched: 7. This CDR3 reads CASSPRTGGANTEAFF. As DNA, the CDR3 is TGCGCCAGCAGCCCTCGGACAGGGGGTGCCAACACTGAAGCTTTCTTT.

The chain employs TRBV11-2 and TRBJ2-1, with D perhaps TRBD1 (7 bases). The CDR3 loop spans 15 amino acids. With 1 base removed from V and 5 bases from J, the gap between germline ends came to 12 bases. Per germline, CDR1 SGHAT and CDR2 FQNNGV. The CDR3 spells CASSLVRGRNNEQFF. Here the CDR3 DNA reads TGTGCCAGCAGCTTAGTCAGGGGGAGGAACAATGAGCAGTTCTTC.

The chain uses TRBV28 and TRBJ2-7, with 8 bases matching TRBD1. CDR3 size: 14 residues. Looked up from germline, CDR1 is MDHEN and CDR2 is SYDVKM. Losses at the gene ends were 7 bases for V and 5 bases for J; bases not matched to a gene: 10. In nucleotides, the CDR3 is TGTGCCAGCACTTCCGGACAGGGTCAAGACGAGCAGTACTTC. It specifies CASTSGQGQDEQYF.

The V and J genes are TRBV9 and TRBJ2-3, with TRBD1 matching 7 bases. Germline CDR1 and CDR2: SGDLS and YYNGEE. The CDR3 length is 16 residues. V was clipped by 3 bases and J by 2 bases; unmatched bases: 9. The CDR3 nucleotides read TGTGCCAGCAGCGCTTGGGACAGCTTAAACACAGATACGCAGTATTTT. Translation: CASSAWDSLNTDTQYF.

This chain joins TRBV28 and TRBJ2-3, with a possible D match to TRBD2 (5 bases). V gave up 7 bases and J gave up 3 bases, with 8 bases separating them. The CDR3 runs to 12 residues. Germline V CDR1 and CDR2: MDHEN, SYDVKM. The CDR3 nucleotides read TGTGCCAGCACCGAGGGTACAGATACGCAGTATTTT. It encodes CASTEGTDTQYF. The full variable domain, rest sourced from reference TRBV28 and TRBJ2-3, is DVKVTQSSRYLVKRTGEKVFLECVQDMDHENMFWYRQDPGLGLRLIYFSYDVKMKEKGDIPEGYSVSREKKERFSLILESASTNQTSMYLCASTEGTDTQYFGPGTRLTVL.

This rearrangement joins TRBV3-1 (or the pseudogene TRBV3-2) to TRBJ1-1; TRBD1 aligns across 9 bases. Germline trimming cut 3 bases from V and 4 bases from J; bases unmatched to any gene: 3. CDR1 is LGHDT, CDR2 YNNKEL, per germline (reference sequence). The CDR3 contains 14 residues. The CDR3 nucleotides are TGTGCCAGCAGCCATGGGACAGGGCCCACTGAAGCTTTCTTT. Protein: CASSHGTGPTEAFF.

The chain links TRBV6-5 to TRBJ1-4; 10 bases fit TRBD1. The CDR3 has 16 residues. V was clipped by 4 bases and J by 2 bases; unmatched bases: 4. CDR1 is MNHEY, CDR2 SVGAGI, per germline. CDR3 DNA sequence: TGTGCCAGCAGTTTCCGACAGGGGGCTACTAATGAAAAACTGTTTTTT. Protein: CASSFRQGATNEKLFF.

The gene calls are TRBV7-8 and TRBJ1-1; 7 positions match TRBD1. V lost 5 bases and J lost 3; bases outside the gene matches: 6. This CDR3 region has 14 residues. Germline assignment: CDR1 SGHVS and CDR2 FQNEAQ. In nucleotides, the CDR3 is TGTGCCAGCAGCCCGCGAACAGGGGACACTGAAGCTTTCTTT. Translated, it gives CASSPRTGDTEAFF.

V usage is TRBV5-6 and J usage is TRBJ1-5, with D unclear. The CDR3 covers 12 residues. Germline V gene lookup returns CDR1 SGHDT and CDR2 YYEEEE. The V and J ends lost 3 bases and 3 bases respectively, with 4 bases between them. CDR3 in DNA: TGTGCCAGCAGCTACATCAATCAGCCCCAGCATTTT. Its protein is CASSYINQPQHF.

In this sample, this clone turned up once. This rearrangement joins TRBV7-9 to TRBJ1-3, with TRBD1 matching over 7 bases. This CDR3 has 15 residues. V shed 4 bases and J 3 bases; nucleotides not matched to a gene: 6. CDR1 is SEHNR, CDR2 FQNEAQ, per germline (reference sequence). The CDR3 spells CASSYTGANGNTIYF. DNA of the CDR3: TGTGCCAGCAGCTACACAGGGGCGAATGGAAACACCATATATTTT.

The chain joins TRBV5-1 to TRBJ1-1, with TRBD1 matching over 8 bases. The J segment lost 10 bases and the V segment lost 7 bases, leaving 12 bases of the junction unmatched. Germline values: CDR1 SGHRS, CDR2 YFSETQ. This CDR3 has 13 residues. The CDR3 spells CASGQGSLSGAFF. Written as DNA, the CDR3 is TGCGCCAGCGGACAGGGCTCTCTCTCTGGAGCTTTCTTT.

The CDR3, as DNA: TGTGCCAGCAGCCAAGGGGCAGTCGCCGGGGAGCTGTTTTTT. It specifies CASSQGAVAGELFF. The chain is built from TRBV14 and TRBJ2-2; D is uncertain. Germline V gene data show CDR1 as SGHDN and CDR2 as FVKESK. Deletions cut 1 base from V and 6 bases from J, with 9 bases between. The CDR3 has 14 residues. The full variable domain, with the rest looked up from reference TRBV14 and TRBJ2-2, is EAGVTQFPSHSVIEKGQTVTLRCDPISGHDNLYWYRRVMGKEIKFLLHFVKESKQDESGMPNNRFLAERTGGTYSTLKVQPAELEDSGVYFCASSQGAVAGELFFGEGSRLTVL.

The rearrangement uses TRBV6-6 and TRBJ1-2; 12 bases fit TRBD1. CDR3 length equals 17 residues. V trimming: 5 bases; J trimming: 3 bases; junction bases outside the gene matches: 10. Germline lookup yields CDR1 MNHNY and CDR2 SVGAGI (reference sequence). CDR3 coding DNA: TGTGCCAGCAGTCTACGGGACAGGGGGCGCCGGGACTATGGCTACACCTTC. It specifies CASSLRDRGRRDYGYTF.

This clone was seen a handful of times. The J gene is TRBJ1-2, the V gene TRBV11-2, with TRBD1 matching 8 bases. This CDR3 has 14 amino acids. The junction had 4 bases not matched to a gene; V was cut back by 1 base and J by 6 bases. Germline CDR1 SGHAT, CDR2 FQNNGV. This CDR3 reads CASSLGQGRHGYTF. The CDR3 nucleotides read TGTGCCAGCAGCTTAGGACAGGGGCGACATGGCTACACCTTC.

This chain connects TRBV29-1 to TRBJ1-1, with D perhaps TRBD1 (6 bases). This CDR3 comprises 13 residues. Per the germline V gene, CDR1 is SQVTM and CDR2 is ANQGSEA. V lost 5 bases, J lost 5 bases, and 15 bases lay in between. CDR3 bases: TGCAGCGTTTGGGGACACATGGGAACTGAAGCTTTCTTT. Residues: CSVWGHMGTEAFF. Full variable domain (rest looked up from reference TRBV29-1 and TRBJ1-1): SAVISQKPSRDICQRGTSLTIQCQVDSQVTMMFWYRQQPGQSLTLIATANQGSEATYESGFVIDKFPISRPNLTFSTLTVSNMSPEDSSIYLCSVWGHMGTEAFFGQGTRLTVV.

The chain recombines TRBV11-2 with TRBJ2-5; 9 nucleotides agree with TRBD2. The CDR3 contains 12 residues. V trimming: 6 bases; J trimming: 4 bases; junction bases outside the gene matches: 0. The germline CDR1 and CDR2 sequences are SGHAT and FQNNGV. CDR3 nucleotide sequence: TGTGCCAGCAGTAGCGGGAGAGAGACCCAGTACTTC. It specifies CASSSGRETQYF.

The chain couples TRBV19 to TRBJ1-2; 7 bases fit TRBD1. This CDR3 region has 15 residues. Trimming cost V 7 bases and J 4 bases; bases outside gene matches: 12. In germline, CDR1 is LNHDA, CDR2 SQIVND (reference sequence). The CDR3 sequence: CASKFSGQSFYGYTF. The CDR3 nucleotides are TGTGCCAGTAAATTTTCGGGACAGAGTTTCTATGGCTACACCTTC.

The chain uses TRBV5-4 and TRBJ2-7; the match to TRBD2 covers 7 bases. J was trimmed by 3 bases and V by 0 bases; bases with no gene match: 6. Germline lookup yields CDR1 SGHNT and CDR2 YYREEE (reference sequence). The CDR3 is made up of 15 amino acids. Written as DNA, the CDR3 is TGTGCCAGCAGCTTGGATCGAGCGGGGATCTACGAGCAGTACTTC. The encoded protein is CASSLDRAGIYEQYF.

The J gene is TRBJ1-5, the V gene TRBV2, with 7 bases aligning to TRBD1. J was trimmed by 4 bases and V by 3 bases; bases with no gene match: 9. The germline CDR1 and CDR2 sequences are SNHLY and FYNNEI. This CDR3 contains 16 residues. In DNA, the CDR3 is TGTGCCAGCAGTGATATACCGGGACAGAGTAATCAGCCCCAGCATTTT. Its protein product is CASSDIPGQSNQPQHF. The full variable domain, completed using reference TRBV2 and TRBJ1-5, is EPEVTQTPSHQVTQMGQEVILRCVPISNHLYFYWYRQILGQKVEFLVSFYNNEISEKSEIFDDQFSVERPDGSNFTLKIRSTKLEDSAMYFCASSDIPGQSNQPQHFGDGTRLSIL.

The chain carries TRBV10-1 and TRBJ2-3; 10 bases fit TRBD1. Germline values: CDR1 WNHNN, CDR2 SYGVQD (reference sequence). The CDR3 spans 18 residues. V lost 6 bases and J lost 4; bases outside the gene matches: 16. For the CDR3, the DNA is TGCGCCAGCAGCTCCCCCACGCGGGACAGGGGCCCCCCAGATACGCAGTATTTT. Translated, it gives CASSSPTRDRGPPDTQYF.

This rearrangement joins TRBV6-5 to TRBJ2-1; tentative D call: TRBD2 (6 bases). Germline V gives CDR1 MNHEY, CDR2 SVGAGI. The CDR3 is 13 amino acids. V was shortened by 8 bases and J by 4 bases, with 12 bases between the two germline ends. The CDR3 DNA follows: TGTGCCAGCTGGCGGGGCGATTACAATGAGCAGTTCTTC. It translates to CASWRGDYNEQFF.

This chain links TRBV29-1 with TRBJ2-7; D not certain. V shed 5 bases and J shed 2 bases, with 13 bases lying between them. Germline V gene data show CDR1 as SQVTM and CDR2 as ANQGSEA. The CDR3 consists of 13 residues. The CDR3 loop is CSVKVGRTYEQYF. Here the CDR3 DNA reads TGCAGCGTTAAAGTAGGCAGGACCTACGAGCAGTACTTC.

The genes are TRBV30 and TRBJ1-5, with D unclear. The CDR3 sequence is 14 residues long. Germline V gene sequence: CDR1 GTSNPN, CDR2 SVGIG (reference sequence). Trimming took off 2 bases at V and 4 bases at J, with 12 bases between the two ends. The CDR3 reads CAWSPIQRNQPQHF. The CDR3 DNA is TGTGCCTGGAGTCCCATACAGCGGAATCAGCCCCAGCATTTT.

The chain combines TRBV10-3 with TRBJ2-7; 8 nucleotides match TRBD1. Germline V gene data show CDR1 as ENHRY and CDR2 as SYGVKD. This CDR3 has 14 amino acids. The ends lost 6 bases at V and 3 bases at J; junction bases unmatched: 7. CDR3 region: CAISNGQGSYEQYF. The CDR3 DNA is TGTGCCATCAGCAATGGACAGGGAAGCTACGAGCAGTACTTC.

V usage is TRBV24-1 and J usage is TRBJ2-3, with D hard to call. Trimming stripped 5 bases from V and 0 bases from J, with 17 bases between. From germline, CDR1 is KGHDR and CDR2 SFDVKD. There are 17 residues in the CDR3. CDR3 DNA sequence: TGTGCCACCAGTGGGCCAGTTTCTGGCTCTAGCACAGATACGCAGTATTTT. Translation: CATSGPVSGSSTDTQYF.

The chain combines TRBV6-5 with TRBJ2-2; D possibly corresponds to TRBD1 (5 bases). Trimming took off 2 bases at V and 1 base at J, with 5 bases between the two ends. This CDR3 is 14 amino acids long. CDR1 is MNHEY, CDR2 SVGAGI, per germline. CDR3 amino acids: CASSYRGNTGELFF. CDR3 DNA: TGTGCCAGCAGTTACAGGGGGAACACCGGGGAGCTGTTTTTT.

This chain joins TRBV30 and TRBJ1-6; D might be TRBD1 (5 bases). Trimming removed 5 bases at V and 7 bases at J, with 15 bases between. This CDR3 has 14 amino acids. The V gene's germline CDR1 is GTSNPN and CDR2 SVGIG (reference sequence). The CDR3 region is CAWAPGLSNSPLHF. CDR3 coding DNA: TGTGCCTGGGCACCGGGACTCTCGAATTCACCCCTCCACTTT.

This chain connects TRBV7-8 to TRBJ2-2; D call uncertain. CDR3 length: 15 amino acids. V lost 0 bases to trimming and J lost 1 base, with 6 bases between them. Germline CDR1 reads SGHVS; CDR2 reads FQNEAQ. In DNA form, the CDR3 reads TGTGCCAGCAGCTTAGCTGGCGGGAACACCGGGGAGCTGTTTTTT. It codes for CASSLAGGNTGELFF.

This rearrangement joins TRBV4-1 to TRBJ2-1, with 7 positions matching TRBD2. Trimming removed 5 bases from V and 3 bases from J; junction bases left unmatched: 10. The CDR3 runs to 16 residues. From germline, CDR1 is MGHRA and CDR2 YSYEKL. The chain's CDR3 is CASSLRKGGGYNEQFF. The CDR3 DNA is TGCGCCAGCAGCTTGCGGAAAGGCGGGGGCTACAATGAGCAGTTCTTC.